The clone carrying this T cell receptor (beta chain) was found a few times. The data derive from a study of human T cells and chemical hapten exposure. CDR3 length: 15 residues. V lost 3 bases, J lost 6 bases, and 5 bases stayed unmatched. The germline V gene encodes CDR1 LGHDT and CDR2 YNNKEL (reference sequence). Regarding time point: patch test 3, about 24 weeks after DPC sensitization. Indicated treatment: therapeutic diphenylcyclopropenone sensitization with weekly scalp DPC. TCRdb processed the RACE reads anew with MiXCR; each CDR3 protein has one entry. This table holds approximately 50,000 distinct CDR3 sequences, over 9.5% found once.

V is TRBV3-1 and J is TRBJ1-6; 7 nucleotides align to TRBD1. The sequence derives from a woman aged 40-49 years with alopecia areata. Some clones in this sample may be carry-over from other donors' samples. This sample comprised whole blood, obtained in connection with sensitization to the hapten diphenylcyclopropenone (DPC). In DNA form, the CDR3 reads TGTGCCAGCAGCCAGAAGGGACAGCTTAATTCACCCCTCCACTTT. Translating it yields CASSQKGQLNSPLHF.